This T cell receptor (beta chain) was profiled in a study of blood T cell repertoires in COVID-19. Some clones are missing from TCRdb's copy, which holds only in-frame ones; the method was immunoSEQ multiplex PCR. The top ten hold approximately 8% of the sample, which has 200,000 to 250,000 clones, 84% seen once. This CDR3 has 15 amino acids. CDR1 and CDR2 (germline): SGHRS, YFSETQ. V was clipped by 0 bases and J by 2 bases; unmatched bases: 3. This TCR was recovered from a woman in her fifties or sixties with active or convalescent COVID-19. Sequencing was carried out using peripheral blood. This chain links TRBV5-1 with TRBJ2-3; 7 positions agree with TRBD2. CDR3 coding DNA: TGCGCCAGCAGCTTGGAGGCGGGGGACACAGATACGCAGTATTTT. This codes for CASSLEAGDTDTQYF.